This entry is about one T cell receptor beta chain. The antigen is unknown. This specimen belongs to a study of shared clonotypes between healthy human individuals. Study-level points and caveats: Larger estimated richness was generally recorded for naive subsets relative to memory subsets. For sorted subsets, rarefaction showed incomplete sequencing despite large depth.

Sorted-subset replicate PCR reactions contained 200 to 250 ng DNA, corresponding to some 28,000 T cell genomes. Measured with immunoSEQ multiplex PCR; TCRdb has only the in-frame clones, and not every one. The table has roughly 2,000,000 clones, 80% to 95% seen once; the top ten hold more than 1.5%. CD45RO negativity and positive selection for CCR7 defined naive CD8 cells, a population that excluded terminally differentiated effector memory CD45RA+ cells. Trimming shortened V by 3 bases and J by 7 bases, and 16 bases separated the two germline ends. The germline V gene encodes CDR1 GTSNPN and CDR2 SVGIG (reference sequence). The CDR3 runs to 14 residues.

Sequencing was carried out using naive CD8+ T cells from PBMCs. This chain uses TRBV30 with TRBJ2-1; the D gene is possibly TRBD1 (5 bases). The clonotype originates from a man aged 18 to 35 in good health. Some clones in this sample may be carry-over from other donors' samples. The CDR3 DNA reads TGTGCCTGGAGACAGGTCATCGACTGGAATGAGCAGTTCTTC. As protein: CAWRQVIDWNEQFF.